This T cell receptor beta chain was documented in a study of Graves' ophthalmopathy and Graves' hyperthyroidism. Overall study results and limits: Among expanded thyroid clonotypes above 0.001 frequency, most also occurred in blood.

Researchers took RNA transcripts and amplified TCR beta CDR3 regions from them. HTBI primers primed a first-round RT-PCR, and a second-round multiplex PCR followed. One entry per CDR3 protein results from TCRdb running MiXCR on the multiplex PCR reads. The sample records some 25,000 distinct CDR3 sequences, around 50% being singletons. This clonotype occurred many times. Its matching antigen is unknown. Excluded were patients with other autoimmune diseases, uncontrolled infections, pregnancy or lactation. PBMCs had their origin in fresh peripheral blood (roughly 10 ml). Material for sequencing was peripheral blood. The TCR originated in an adult woman with stable Graves' hyperthyroidism.

CDR3 nucleotide sequence: TGCAGTGCGAGGGGTGGGGCGGGAGTTAAAACAGATACGCAGTATTTT. It encodes CSARGGAGVKTDTQYF. The rearrangement uses TRBV20-1 and TRBJ2-3; TRBD2 agrees at 7 bases. The length of the CDR3 is 16 residues. The germline CDR1 and CDR2 sequences are DFQATT and SNEGSKA (reference sequence). V was pared by 6 bases and J by 3 bases, with 15 bases of the junction left unmatched.